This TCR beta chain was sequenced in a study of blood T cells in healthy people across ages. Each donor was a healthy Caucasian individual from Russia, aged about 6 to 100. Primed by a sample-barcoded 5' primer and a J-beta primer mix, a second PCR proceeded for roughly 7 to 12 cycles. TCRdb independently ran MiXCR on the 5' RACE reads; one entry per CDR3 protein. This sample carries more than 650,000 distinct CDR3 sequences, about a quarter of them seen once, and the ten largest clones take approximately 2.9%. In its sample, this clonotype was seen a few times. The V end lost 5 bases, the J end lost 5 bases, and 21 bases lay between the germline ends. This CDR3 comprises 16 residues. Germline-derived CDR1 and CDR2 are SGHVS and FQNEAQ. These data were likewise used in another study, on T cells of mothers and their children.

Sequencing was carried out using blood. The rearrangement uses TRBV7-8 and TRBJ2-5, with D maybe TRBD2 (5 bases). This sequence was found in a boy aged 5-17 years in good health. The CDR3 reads CASSPVELGSGETQYF. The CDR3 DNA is TGTGCCAGCAGCCCTGTGGAATTGGGGTCGGGGGAGACCCAGTACTTC.